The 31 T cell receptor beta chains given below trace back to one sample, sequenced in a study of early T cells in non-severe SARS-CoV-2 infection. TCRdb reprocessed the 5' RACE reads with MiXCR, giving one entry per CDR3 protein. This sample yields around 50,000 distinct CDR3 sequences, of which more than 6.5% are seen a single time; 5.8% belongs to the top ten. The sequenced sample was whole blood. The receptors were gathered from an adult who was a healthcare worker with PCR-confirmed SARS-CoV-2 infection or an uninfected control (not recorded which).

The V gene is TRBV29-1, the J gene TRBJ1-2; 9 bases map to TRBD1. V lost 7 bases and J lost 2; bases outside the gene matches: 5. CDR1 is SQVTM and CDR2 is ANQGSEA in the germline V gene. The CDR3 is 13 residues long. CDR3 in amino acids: CSGGQGGNYGYTF. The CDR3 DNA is TGCAGCGGGGGACAGGGAGGGAACTATGGCTACACCTTC.

This chain's CDR3 is CASSLTPIAGELFF. As DNA, the CDR3 is TGTGCCAGCAGCTTAACCCCTATTGCCGGGGAGCTGTTTTTT. This chain links TRBV7-2 with TRBJ2-2; D remains unclear. Germline CDR1 reads SGHTA; CDR2 reads FQGNSA. The V end lost 2 bases, the J end lost 6 bases, and 10 bases lay between the germline ends. The CDR3 contains 14 residues.

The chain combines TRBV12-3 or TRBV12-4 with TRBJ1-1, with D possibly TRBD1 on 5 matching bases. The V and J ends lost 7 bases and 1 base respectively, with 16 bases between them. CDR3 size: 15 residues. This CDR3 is CASIDRGKGNTEAFF. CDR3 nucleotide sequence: TGTGCCAGCATCGACAGAGGGAAGGGGAACACTGAAGCTTTCTTT.

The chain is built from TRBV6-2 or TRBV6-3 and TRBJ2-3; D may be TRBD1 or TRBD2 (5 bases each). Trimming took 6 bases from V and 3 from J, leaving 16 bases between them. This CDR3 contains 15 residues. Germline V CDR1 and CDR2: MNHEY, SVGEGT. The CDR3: CASSPVGVPTDTQYF. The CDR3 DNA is TGTGCCAGCAGCCCCGTGGGGGTACCTACAGATACGCAGTATTTT.

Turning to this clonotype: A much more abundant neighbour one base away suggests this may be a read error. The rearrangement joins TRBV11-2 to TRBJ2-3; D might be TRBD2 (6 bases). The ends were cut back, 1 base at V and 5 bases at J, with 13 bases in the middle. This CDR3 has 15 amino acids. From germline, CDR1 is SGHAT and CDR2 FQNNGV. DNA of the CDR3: TGTGCCAGCAGCTTAGGACTAGTGGGGAGAGATACGCAGTATTTT. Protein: CASSLGLVGRDTQYF. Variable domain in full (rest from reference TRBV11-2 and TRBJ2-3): EAGVAQSPRYKIIEKRQSVAFWCNPISGHATLYWYQQILGQGPKLLIQFQNNGVVDDSQLPKDRFSAERLKGVDSTLKIQPAKLEDSAVYLCASSLGLVGRDTQYFGPGTRLTVL.

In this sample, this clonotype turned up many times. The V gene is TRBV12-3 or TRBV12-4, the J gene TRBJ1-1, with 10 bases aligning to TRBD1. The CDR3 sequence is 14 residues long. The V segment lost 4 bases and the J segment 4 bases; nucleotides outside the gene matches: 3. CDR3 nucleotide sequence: TGTGCCAGCAGTTCGGGGACAGGGGTCACTGAAGCTTTCTTT. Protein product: CASSSGTGVTEAFF.

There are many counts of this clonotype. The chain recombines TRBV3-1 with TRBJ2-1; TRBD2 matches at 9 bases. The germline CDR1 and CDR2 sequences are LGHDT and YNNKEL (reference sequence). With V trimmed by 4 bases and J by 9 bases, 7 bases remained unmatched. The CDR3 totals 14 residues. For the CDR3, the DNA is TGTGCCAGCAGCCTTTTAGCGGGGGTTGGTGAGCAGTTCTTC. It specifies CASSLLAGVGEQFF.

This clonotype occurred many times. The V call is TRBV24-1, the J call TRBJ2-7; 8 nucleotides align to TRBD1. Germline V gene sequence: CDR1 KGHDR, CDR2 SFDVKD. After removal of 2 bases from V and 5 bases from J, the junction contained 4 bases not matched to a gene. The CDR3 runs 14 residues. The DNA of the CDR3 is TGTGCCACCAGTGATTACTCAGGGGGCGACGAGCAGTACTTC. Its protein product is CATSDYSGGDEQYF.

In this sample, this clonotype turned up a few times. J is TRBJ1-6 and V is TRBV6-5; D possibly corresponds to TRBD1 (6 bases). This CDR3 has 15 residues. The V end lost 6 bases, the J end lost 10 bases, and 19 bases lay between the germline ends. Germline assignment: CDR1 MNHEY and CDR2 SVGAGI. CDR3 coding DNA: TGTGCCAGCAGACGCACCGGGACGGGGGGCTCACCCCTCCACTTT. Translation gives CASRRTGTGGSPLHF.

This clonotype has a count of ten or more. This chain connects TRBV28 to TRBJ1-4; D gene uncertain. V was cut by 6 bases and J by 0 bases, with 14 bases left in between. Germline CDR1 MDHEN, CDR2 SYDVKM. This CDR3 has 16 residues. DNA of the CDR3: TGTGCCAGCAGCCTGCGGGGAGCAGCAACTAATGAAAAACTGTTTTTT. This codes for CASSLRGAATNEKLFF. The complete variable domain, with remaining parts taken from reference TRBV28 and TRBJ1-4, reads DVKVTQSSRYLVKRTGEKVFLECVQDMDHENMFWYRQDPGLGLRLIYFSYDVKMKEKGDIPEGYSVSREKKERFSLILESASTNQTSMYLCASSLRGAATNEKLFFGSGTQLSVL.

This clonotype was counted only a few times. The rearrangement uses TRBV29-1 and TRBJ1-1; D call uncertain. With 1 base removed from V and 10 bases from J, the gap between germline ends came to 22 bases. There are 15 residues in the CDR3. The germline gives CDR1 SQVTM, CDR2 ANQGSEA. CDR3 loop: CSVEVRAVTLSVAFF. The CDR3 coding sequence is TGCAGCGTTGAAGTAAGGGCAGTGACTCTATCAGTAGCTTTCTTT. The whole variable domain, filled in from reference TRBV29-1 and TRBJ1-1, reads SAVISQKPSRDICQRGTSLTIQCQVDSQVTMMFWYRQQPGQSLTLIATANQGSEATYESGFVIDKFPISRPNLTFSTLTVSNMSPEDSSIYLCSVEVRAVTLSVAFFGQGTRLTVV.

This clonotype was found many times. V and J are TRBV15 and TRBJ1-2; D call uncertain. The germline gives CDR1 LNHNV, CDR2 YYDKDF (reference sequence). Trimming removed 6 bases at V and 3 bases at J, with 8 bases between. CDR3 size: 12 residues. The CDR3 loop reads CATSDGHYGYTF. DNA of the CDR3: TGTGCCACCAGTGATGGGCACTATGGCTACACCTTC.

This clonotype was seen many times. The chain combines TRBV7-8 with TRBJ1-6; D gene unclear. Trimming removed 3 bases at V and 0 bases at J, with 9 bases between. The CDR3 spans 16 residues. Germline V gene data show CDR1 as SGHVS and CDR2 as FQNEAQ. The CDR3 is CASSFGPSSYNSPLHF. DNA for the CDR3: TGTGCCAGCAGCTTTGGGCCGAGCTCCTATAATTCACCCCTCCACTTT. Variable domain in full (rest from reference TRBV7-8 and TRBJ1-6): GAGVSQSPRYKVAKRGQDVALRCDPISGHVSLFWYQQALGQGPEFLTYFQNEAQLDKSGLPSDRFFAERPEGSVSTLKIQRTQQEDSAVYLCASSFGPSSYNSPLHFGNGTRLTVT.

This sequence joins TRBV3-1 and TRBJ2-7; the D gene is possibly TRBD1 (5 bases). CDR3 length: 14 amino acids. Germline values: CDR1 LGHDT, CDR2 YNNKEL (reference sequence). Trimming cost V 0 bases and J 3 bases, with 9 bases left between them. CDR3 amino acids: CASSQDNRIYEQYF. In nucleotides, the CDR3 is TGTGCCAGCAGCCAAGATAACAGGATCTACGAGCAGTACTTC.

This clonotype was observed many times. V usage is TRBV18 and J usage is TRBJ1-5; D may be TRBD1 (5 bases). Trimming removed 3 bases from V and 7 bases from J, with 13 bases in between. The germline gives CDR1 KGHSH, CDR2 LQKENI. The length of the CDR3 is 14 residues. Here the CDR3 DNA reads TGTGCCAGCTCACCGCGCAGGGTCGAACAGCCCCAGCATTTT. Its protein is CASSPRRVEQPQHF.

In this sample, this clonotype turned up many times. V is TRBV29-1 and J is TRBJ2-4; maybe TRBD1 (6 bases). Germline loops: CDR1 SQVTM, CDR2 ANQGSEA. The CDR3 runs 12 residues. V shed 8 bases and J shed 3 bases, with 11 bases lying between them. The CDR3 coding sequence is TGCAGCACCCGGGACAACAAAAACATTCAGTACTTC. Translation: CSTRDNKNIQYF.

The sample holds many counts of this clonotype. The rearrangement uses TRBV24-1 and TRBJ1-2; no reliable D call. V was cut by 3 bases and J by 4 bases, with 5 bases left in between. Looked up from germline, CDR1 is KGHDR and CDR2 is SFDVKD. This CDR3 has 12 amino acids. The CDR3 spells CATSDEFYGYTF. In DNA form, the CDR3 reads TGTGCCACCAGTGATGAGTTCTATGGCTACACCTTC.

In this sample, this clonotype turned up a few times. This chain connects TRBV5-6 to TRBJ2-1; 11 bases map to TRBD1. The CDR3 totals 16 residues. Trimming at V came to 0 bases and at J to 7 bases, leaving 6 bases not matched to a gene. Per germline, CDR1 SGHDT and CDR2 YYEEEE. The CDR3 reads CASSLAGTGGQNEQFF. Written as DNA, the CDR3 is TGTGCCAGCAGCTTGGCGGGGACAGGGGGTCAGAATGAGCAGTTCTTC.

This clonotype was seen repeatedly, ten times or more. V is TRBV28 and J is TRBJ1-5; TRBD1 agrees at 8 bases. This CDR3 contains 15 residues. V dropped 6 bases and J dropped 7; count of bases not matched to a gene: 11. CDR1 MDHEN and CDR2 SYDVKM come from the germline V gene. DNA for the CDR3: TGTGCCAGCAGAATGGGGACAGGCTTTAGCCAGCCCCAGCATTTT. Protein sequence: CASRMGTGFSQPQHF.

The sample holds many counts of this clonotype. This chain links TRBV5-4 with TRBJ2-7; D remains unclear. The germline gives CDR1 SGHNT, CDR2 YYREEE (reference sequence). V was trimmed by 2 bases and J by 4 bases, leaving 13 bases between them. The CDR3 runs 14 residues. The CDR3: CASSFTPELYEQYF. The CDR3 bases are TGTGCCAGCAGCTTTACTCCAGAATTGTACGAGCAGTACTTC.

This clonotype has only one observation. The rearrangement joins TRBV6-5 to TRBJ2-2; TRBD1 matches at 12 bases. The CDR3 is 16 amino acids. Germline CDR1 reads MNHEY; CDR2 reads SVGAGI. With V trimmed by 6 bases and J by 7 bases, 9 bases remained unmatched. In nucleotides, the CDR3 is TGTGCCAGCAGAGCTCCGGGACAGGGGGCAATCGGGGAGCTGTTTTTT. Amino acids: CASRAPGQGAIGELFF.

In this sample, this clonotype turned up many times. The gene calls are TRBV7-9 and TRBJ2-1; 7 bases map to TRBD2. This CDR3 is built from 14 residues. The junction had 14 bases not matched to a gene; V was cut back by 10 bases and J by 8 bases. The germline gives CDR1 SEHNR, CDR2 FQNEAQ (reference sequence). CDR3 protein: CATAPPTSFDEQFF. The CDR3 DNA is TGTGCCACCGCTCCACCGACTAGCTTCGATGAGCAGTTCTTC.

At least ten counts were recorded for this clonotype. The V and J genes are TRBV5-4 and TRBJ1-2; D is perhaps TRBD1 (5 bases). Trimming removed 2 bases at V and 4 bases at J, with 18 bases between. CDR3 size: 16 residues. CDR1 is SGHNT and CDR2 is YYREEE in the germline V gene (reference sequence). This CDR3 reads CASSFAGPGRAYGYTF. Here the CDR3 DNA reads TGTGCCAGCAGCTTCGCGGGGCCGGGGAGAGCCTATGGCTACACCTTC.

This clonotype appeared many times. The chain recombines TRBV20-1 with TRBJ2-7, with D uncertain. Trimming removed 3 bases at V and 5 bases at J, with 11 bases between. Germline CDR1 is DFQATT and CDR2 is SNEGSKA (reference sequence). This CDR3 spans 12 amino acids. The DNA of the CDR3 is TGCAGTGCTAGTGGCCGTCGAGACGAGCAGTACTTC. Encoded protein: CSASGRRDEQYF.

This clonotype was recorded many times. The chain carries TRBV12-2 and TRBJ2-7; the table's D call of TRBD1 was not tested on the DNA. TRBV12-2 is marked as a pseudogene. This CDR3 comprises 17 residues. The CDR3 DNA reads TGTGCAAGTCGCTTAGTATCGGGGACAGGGGAAAACTACGAGCAGTACTTC. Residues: CASRLVSGTGENYEQYF.

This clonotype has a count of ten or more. Here the CDR3 DNA reads TGTGCCTGGTTGGGGTCGGGTGGCTACACCTTC. As protein: CAWLGSGGYTF. V and J are TRBV30 and TRBJ1-2; D uncertain. V was trimmed by 5 bases and J by 7 bases, leaving 11 bases between them. Germline values: CDR1 GTSNPN, CDR2 SVGIG (reference sequence). The CDR3 extends over 11 amino acids.

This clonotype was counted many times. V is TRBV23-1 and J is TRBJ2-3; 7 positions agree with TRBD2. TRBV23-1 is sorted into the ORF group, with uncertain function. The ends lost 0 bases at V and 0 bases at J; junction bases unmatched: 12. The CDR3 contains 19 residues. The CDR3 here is CASSQSRPGTKSSTDTQYF. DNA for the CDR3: TGCGCCAGCAGTCAATCGAGGCCTGGGACTAAATCTAGCACAGATACGCAGTATTTT.

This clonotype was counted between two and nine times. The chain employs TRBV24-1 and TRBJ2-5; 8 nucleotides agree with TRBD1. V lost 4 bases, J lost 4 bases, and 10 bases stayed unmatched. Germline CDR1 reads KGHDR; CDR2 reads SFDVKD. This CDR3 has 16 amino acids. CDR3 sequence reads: CATSDPGQGRVETQYF. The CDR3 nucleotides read TGTGCCACCAGTGACCCAGGACAGGGCCGAGTAGAGACCCAGTACTTC.

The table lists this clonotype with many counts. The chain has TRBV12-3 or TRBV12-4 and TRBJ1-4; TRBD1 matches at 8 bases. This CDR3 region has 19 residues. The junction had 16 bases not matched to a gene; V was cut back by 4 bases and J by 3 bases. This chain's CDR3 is CASSSPRTGPTIANEKLFF. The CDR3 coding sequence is TGTGCCAGCAGTTCCCCTCGGACAGGGCCCACAATAGCTAATGAAAAACTGTTTTTT.

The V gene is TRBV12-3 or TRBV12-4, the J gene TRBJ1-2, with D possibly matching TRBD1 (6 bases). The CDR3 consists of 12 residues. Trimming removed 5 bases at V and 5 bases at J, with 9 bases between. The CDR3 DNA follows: TGTGCCAGCAGTGGGGGGCTATATGGCTACACCTTC. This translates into CASSGGLYGYTF.

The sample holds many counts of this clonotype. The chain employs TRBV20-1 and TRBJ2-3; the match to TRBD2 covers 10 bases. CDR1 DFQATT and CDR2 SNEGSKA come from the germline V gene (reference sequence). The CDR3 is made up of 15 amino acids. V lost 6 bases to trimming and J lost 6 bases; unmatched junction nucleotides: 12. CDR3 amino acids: CSAEPTSGASDTQYF. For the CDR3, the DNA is TGCAGTGCAGAACCAACTAGCGGGGCCAGCGATACGCAGTATTTT.